This T cell receptor beta chain was identified during a study of shared clonotypes between healthy human individuals. Points on this clone: Its antigen is currently unknown.

Here immunoSEQ multiplex PCR was the method, and the copy in TCRdb shows in-frame clones only, minus some. The sample consists of 1,100,000 or so clones, approximately 80% of them appearing once. Broader study findings: Rarefaction gave evidence that sorted-subset sequencing remained incomplete despite large depth.

The germline V gene encodes CDR1 WSHSY and CDR2 SAAADI. V gave up 6 bases and J gave up 4 bases; unmatched junction bases: 9. This CDR3 is 17 amino acids long. The chain is built from TRBV10-2 and TRBJ2-5, with TRBD2 identical over 15 bases. The sample comprised memory CD4+ T cells from PBMCs. Described subset: CD45RA-negative fraction. The sequence derives from a man aged 18 to 29 in good health. Some clones in this sample may be carry-over from other donors' samples. The CDR3 DNA is TGCGCCAGCAGGAAGGGACTAGCGGGAGGCCCCACAGAGACCCAGTACTTC. Its protein is CASRKGLAGGPTETQYF.